Given below is one T cell receptor (beta chain) in context. The antigen remains unidentified. The data are from a study of T cell repertoires in cytomegalovirus infection. Background on the study: Through public TCR beta signatures, both CMV infection and matching HLA type were indicated. Findings and limits, study-wide: Cumulative public TCR beta family frequency identified carriers of CMV plus the relevant HLA. The response measured ex vivo was dominated by TCR beta clonotypes (HLA-C-restricted and CMV-specific).

TCRdb re-derived calls from the reads in MiXCR, one entry per CDR3 protein. The sample holds about 120,000 distinct CDR3 sequences, around 10% seen once. Trimming removed 2 bases from V and 4 bases from J; junction bases left unmatched: 7. The germline V gene has CDR1 DFQATT and CDR2 SNEGSKA (reference sequence). The CDR3 contains 16 residues. The sample consisted of PBMCs, sequenced either directly or after in vitro stimulation (not recorded which). The chain employs TRBV20-1 and TRBJ2-2, with TRBD2 matching 10 bases. This sequence originates from a human donor in good health (CMV status not recorded). Some clones in this sample may be carry-over from other donors' samples. The CDR3 loop reads CSARRLAGEVTGELFF. CDR3 nucleotides: TGCAGTGCTAGACGTCTAGCGGGAGAAGTCACCGGGGAGCTGTTTTTT.